What follows describes a single TCR beta chain. This clonotype was picked up many times. No cognate antigen has been identified for it. Base qualities are not at hand, and no much larger clone is one base apart. The sample is drawn from a study of T-cell reconstitution after alpha-beta-depleted transplantation in children (dated by TCRdb to 2015 to 2016). About the study as a whole: T-cell immune reconstitution after TCRalphabeta/CD19-depleted allogeneic hematopoietic cell transplantation in children was quantitatively tracked in the study by means of TCR repertoire profiling.

Library prep was done by PCR. Sequenced on an Illumina HiSeq 2500. Molecular barcoding was employed in the preparation of TCR libraries, with unique molecular identifiers being used to normalize TCRbeta repertoire quantification. TCRdb cleaned the public reads at Q25 with fastp, built clones with MiXCR and kept in-frame beta chains. Here each entry gathers all rows of one CDR3 protein and keeps the most common genes and DNA. The sample table shows a few hundred thousand distinct CDR3 sequences, and more than 20% are seen once. About 2.5% of the sample goes to the ten largest clones. The paper as a whole reports these results and caveats: Over subsequent months, a decline in hyperexpanded clone frequencies was noted, and after one year, T-cell counts and TCRbeta diversity were mostly ascribed to newly produced T cells. In some patients, the high TCRbeta diversity seen at day 60 was put down to recipient T cells and intrathymic progenitors that had survived conditioning. The apparently early alphabetaT-cell count recovery about two months after transplant was reportedly dependent on only several hundred rapidly expanded clones derived from non-depleted graft cells.

This sample's treatment or condition label indicates: allogeneic hematopoietic cell transplantation with graft depleted of TCRalphabeta T cells and CD19 B cells. Transplant recipients were children who received TCRalphabeta/CD19-depleted allogeneic hematopoietic cell grafts. Per the germline V gene, MNHNS is the CDR1 and SASEGT is the CDR2. Measured from the cysteine to the phenylalanine, the CDR3 is 14 residues long. This entry keeps only the CDR3 DNA: 42 bases, framed from base 1. Trimming costs V 7 bases and J 3 bases, and their ends lie 10 bases apart. Sample: PBMCs, taken before TCRalphabeta/CD19-depleted stem cell transplant. The sequence is built from TRBV6-1 and TRBJ1-6, with the D gene not confidently named. This receptor was obtained from a girl aged 2 to 9 with Fanconi anemia, due to receive a stem cell transplant. The CDR3 is CASNPRGYNSPLHF. The nucleotide sequence is given as TGTGCCAGCAATCCACGGGGCTATAATTCACCCCTCCACTTT.